This T cell receptor beta chain was obtained from a study of spatial heterogeneity in lung cancer. Germline values: CDR1 SNHLY, CDR2 FYNNEI. V was pared by 6 bases and J by 3 bases, with 18 bases between. CDR3 length: 15 amino acids. TCRdb reprocessed the 5' RACE reads via MiXCR and lists one record per CDR3 protein. The sample contains about 44,000 distinct CDR3 sequences, roughly 13% of which appear only once. Stated time point: sample taken at primary tumor resection. Extraction of whole RNA from tumor, nontumor lung or frozen PBMC preceded unsorted sequencing. This clonotype has at least ten counts.

The rearrangement joins TRBV2 to TRBJ2-7; D gene uncertain. Source: PBMCs, taken at surgery. The source of this sequence is a male donor with early-stage non-small cell lung cancer. The DNA for the CDR3 is TGTGCCAGCAGCGCCTCCTATTCCAAGCACTACGAGCAGTACTTC. Encoded protein: CASSASYSKHYEQYF.